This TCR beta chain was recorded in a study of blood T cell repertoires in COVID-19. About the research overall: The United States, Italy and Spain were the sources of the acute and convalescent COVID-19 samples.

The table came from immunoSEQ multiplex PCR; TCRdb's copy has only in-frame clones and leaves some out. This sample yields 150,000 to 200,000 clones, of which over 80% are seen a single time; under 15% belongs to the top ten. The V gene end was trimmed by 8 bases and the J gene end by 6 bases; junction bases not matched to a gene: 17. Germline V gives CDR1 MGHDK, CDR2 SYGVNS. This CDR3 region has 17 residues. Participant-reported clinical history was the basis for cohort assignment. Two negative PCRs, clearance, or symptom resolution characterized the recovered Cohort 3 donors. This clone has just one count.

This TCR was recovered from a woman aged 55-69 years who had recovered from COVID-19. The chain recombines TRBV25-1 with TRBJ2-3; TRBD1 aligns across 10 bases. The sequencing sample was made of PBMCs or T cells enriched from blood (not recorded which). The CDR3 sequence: CASRTGGLLKKGDTQYF. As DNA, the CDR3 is TGTGCCAGCCGGACAGGGGGGTTACTCAAGAAGGGGGATACGCAGTATTTT.